One sample yielded the 3 T cell receptor beta chains listed below, sequenced in a study of response to subunit inactivated influenza vaccine. A single record per CDR3 protein comes from TCRdb applying MiXCR to the RT-PCR reads. The sample comprises 600,000 to 850,000 distinct CDR3 sequences, around 15% of which are singletons, and 6.5% to 8% rests with the top ten. The specimen comprised PBMCs from blood, sampled around 15 days before vaccination. The receptor source for this set is a man in his fifties or sixties who received an inactivated influenza vaccine.

The chain combines TRBV20-1 with TRBJ2-7; 8 bases align to TRBD2. This CDR3 has 14 residues. The J segment lost 1 base and the V segment lost 3 bases, leaving 5 bases of the junction unmatched. Per the germline V gene, CDR1 is DFQATT and CDR2 is SNEGSKA (reference sequence). CDR3 region: CSARDSGASYEQYF. CDR3 DNA: TGCAGTGCTAGGGATAGCGGGGCATCCTACGAGCAGTACTTC.

In this sample, this clonotype turned up many times. CDR3 in DNA: TGCGCCAGCAGCCCGGACAGGGTAGGGTACGAGCAGTACTTC. This encodes CASSPDRVGYEQYF. The chain has TRBV5-1 and TRBJ2-7; TRBD1 matches 8 bases. Germline values: CDR1 SGHRS, CDR2 YFSETQ. The CDR3 runs 14 residues. V shed 4 bases, J shed 4 bases, and the junction held 7 bases outside the gene matches.

This clonotype turned up a few times. The chain employs TRBV2 and TRBJ1-1; 12 positions agree with TRBD1. Germline V gene lookup returns CDR1 SNHLY and CDR2 FYNNEI. CDR3 length: 16 residues. The ends lost 6 bases at V and 8 bases at J; junction bases unmatched: 13. For the CDR3, the DNA is TGTGCCAGCAGAGTAGGTCCGGGACAGGGGGCGCAGGAAGCTTTCTTT. Translating gives CASRVGPGQGAQEAFF.